This TCR beta chain was observed in a study of Ad26.COV2.S vaccination and SARS-CoV-2 variants. Germline loops: CDR1 GTSNPN, CDR2 SVGIG (reference sequence). CDR3 length: 14 residues. V was trimmed by 5 bases and J by 0 bases, leaving 14 bases between them. Some clones are missing from TCRdb's copy, which holds only in-frame ones; the method was immunoSEQ multiplex PCR. The data hold about 480,000 clones, with roughly 89% observed a single time. Indicated treatment: about 20 received Ad26.COV2.S at low or high dose, single or two shots; about 5 received placebo; per-sample allocation not given. Specimen acquisition occurred on day 63 following the initial vaccine or placebo injection.

This specimen consisted of peripheral blood, obtained in a trial of Ad26.COV2.S vaccine versus placebo. This clonotype was sampled from a person aged 18 to 65 who received the Ad26.COV2.S COVID-19 vaccine or a placebo. The chain is built from TRBV30 and TRBJ2-7; D might be TRBD2 (6 bases). DNA for the CDR3: TGTGCCTGGGCGGGACCCTTGAGCTCCTACGAGCAGTACTTC. It specifies CAWAGPLSSYEQYF.